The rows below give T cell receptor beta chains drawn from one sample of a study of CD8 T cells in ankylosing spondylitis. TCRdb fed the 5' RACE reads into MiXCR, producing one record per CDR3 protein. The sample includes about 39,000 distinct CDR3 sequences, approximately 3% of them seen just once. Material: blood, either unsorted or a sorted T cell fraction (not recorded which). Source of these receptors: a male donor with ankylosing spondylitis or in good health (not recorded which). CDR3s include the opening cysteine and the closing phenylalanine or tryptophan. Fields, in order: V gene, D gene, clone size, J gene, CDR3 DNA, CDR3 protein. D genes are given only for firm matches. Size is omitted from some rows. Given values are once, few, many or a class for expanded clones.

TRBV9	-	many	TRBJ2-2	TGTGCCAGCAGCGTAGCAGGGGCCCCGAACACCGGGGAGCTGTTTTTT	CASSVAGAPNTGELFF
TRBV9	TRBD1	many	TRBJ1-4	TGTGCCAGCAGCTTGGGGACAGGGAGTTATGAAAAACTGTTTTTT	CASSLGTGSYEKLFF
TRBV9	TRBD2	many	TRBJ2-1	TGTGCCAGCAGCGTAGGTAGCGGGGTGAGCTCCTACAATGAGCAGTTCTTC	CASSVGSGVSSYNEQFF
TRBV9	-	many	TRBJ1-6	TGTGCCAGCAGCGTGACGGGGGATCCCTATAATTCACCCCTCCACTTT	CASSVTGDPYNSPLHF
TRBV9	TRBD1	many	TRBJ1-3	TGTGCCAGCAGCGCGGGACAGGGTCTTGGAAACACCATATATTTT	CASSAGQGLGNTIYF
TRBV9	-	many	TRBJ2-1	TGTGCCAGCGGTAGGGGGAATGAGCAGTTCTTC	CASGRGNEQFF
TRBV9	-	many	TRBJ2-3	TGTGCCAGCAGCGATCAGGGGGATACGCAGTATTTT	CASSDQGDTQYF
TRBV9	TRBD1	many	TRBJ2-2	TGTGCCAGCAGCTTCCAGGGGGCGTCCGGGGAGCTGTTTTTT	CASSFQGASGELFF
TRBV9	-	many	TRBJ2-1	TGTGCCAGCAGCGGCGCCGGGCTCGTTAGTTACAATGAGCAGTTCTTC	CASSGAGLVSYNEQFF
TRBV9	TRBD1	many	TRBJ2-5	TGTGCCAGCAGCGCCCAGGGGGCGTCGGAGACCCAGTACTTC	CASSAQGASETQYF
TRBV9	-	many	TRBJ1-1	TGTGCCAGCAGCGTAGCCTGGGGCACTGAAGCTTTCTTT	CASSVAWGTEAFF
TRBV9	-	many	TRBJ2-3	TGTGCCAGCAGCCCCCAGGGGCCTAGCACAGATACGCAGTATTTT	CASSPQGPSTDTQYF
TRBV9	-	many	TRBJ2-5	TGTGCCAGCAGCGTAGCCGGGAACGGGGAGACCCAGTACTTC	CASSVAGNGETQYF
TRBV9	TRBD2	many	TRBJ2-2	TGTGCCAGCAGCGTAGGACTAGCGGGACACACCGGGGAGCTGTTTTTT	CASSVGLAGHTGELFF
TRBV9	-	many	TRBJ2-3	TGTGCCAGCAGCATTTTGACTAGCACAGATACGCAGTATTTT	CASSILTSTDTQYF
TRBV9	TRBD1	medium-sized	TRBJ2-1	TGTGCCAGCAGCGCGGGGACAGGGAGCGGTGAGCAGTTCTTC	CASSAGTGSGEQFF
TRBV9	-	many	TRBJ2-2	TGTGCCAGCAGCGTAGGAGTCGGCTTGAACACCGGGGAGCTGTTTTTT	CASSVGVGLNTGELFF
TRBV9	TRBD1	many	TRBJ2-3	TGTGCCAGCAGCACGGGACAGGGAACAGATACGCAGTATTTT	CASSTGQGTDTQYF
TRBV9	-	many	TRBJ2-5	TGTGCCAGCAGCGTCCAAGCGAGGGGGGGAGAGACCCAGTACTTC	CASSVQARGGETQYF
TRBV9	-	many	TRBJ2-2	TGTGCCAGCAGCTTCCTTGGAGTCGGCGGGGAGCTGTTTTTT	CASSFLGVGGELFF
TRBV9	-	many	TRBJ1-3	TGTGCCAGCAGCGTAGATCCCGGGAAATCTGGAAACACCATATATTTT	CASSVDPGKSGNTIYF
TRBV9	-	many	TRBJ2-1	TGTGCCAGCAGCGTCACCCTAGCACGGGGGATCGATGAGCAGTTCTTC	CASSVTLARGIDEQFF
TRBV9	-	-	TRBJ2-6	TGTGCCAGCAGATCTGGGGCCAACGTCCTGACTTTC	CASRSGANVLTF
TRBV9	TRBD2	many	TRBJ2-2	TGTGCCAGCAGCGCTAGCGGGAGGATGGGCACCGGGGAGCTGTTTTTT	CASSASGRMGTGELFF
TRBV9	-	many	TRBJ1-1	TGTGCCAGCAGCGTAGTGGGGGGGGCCTCAGGGAGCACTGAAGCTTTCTTT	CASSVVGGASGSTEAFF
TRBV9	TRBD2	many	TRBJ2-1	TGTGCCAGCAGCGTAGCCCCAGGGGGGGTTTTCGGGCTAGCGGGAGACAATGAGCAGTTCTTC	CASSVAPGGVFGLAGDNEQFF
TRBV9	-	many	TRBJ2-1	TGTGCCAGCAGCGTAGAGGTGGAGGGGGATGAGCAGTTCTTC	CASSVEVEGDEQFF
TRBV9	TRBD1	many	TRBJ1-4	TGTGCCAGCAGCGTAGCAGGGGGCGAGCGGGAAAAACTGTTTTTT	CASSVAGGEREKLFF
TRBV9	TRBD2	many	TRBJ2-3	TGTGCCAGCAGCGCGTACTTCTCTAGCGGGGGGGCGCCAGATACGCAGTATTTT	CASSAYFSSGGAPDTQYF
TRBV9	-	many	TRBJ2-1	TGTGCCAGCAGCCCCAGAGGACAGCCCTACAATGAGCAGTTCTTC	CASSPRGQPYNEQFF
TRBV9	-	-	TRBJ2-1	TGTGCCAGCAACGGTGGGAGCTCCAGGAATGAGCAGTTCTTC	CASNGGSSRNEQFF
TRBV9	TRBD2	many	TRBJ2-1	TGTGCCAGCAGCGCAAGACTAGCGGGGGGTTCTGAGCAGTTCTTC	CASSARLAGGSEQFF
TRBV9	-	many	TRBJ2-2	TGTGCCAGCAGCGTTCGGGTCACCGGGGAGCTGTTTTTT	CASSVRVTGELFF
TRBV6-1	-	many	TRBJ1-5	TGTGCCAGCAACGACGGCTATAGCAATCAGCCCCAGCATTTT	CASNDGYSNQPQHF
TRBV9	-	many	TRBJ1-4	TGTGCCAGCAGCGCCGGAACAGGGAGGACTAATGAAAAACTGTTTTTT	CASSAGTGRTNEKLFF
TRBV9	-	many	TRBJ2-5	TGTGCCAGCAGCGCAGCACCCGGGACCGAAGAGACCCAGTACTTC	CASSAAPGTEETQYF
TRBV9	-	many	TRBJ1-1	TGTGCCAGCAGCGTACGAGGCGACACTGAAGCTTTCTTT	CASSVRGDTEAFF
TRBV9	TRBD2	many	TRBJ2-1	TGTGCCAGCAGCGTAGAGGTCCTAGCGGGAGGTTTCTACAATGAGCAGTTCTTC	CASSVEVLAGGFYNEQFF
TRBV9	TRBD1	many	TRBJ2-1	TGTGCCAGCAGCGTATCCGATCTAATCCGGACAGGGACAAATGAGCAGTTCTTC	CASSVSDLIRTGTNEQFF
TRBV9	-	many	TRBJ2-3	TGTGCCAGCAGCGTGGGAGCAGGGAGCACAGATACGCAGTATTTT	CASSVGAGSTDTQYF
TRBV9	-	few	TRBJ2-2	TGTGCCAGCAGCTTCCGGGGGAGCACGAACACCGGGGAGCTGTTTTTT	CASSFRGSTNTGELFF
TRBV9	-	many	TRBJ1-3	TGTGCCAGCAGCGTAGTTCCGAGCTCTGGAAACACCATATATTTT	CASSVVPSSGNTIYF
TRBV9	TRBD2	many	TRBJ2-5	TGTGCCAGCAGCCCGATTTCGGGAGGCAGCCAGTACTTC	CASSPISGGSQYF
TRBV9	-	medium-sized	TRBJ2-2	TGTGCCAGCAGCGTAGGGACGAACACCGGGGAGCTGTTTTTT	CASSVGTNTGELFF
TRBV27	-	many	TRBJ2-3	TGTGCCAGCCCTAGGGACGGAAGCACAGATACGCAGTATTTT	CASPRDGSTDTQYF
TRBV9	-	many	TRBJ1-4	TGTGCCAGCAGCGTAGGAACCAATACTAATGAAAAACTGTTTTTT	CASSVGTNTNEKLFF
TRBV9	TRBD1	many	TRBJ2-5	TGTGCCAGCAGCGCAAGACAGGGGGCGCAAGGAGAGACCCAGTACTTC	CASSARQGAQGETQYF
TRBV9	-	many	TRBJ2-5	TGTGCCAGCAGCCAAGAGGACCGGGGCTCGGAGACCCAGTACTTC	CASSQEDRGSETQYF